One sample yielded the 8 T cell receptor beta chains listed below, sequenced in a study of blood T cells in healthy people across ages. The authors ran a second PCR of roughly 6 to 12 cycles using a sample-barcoded 5' primer and a J-beta primer mix. MiXCR, run by TCRdb on the 5' RACE reads, gives a single entry per CDR3 protein. Of 1.6 million or so distinct CDR3 sequences listed, roughly 32% are singletons. The sample consisted of blood. These receptors were obtained from a woman aged 25-40 years in good health.

In this sample, this clonotype turned up once. One base away lies a much larger clone, so this may be a sequencing read error. The chain joins TRBV7-3 to TRBJ2-3; D call uncertain. CDR3 size: 14 residues. In germline, CDR1 is SGHTA, CDR2 FQGTGA. V was clipped by 5 bases and J by 6 bases, with 15 bases between them. Here the CDR3 reads CASSQGIGRDTQYF. The CDR3 DNA is TGTGCCAGCAGCCAAGGGATAGGTCGGGATACGCAGTATTTT.

This clonotype came up a few times. V and J are TRBV29-1 and TRBJ2-7, with D uncertain. This CDR3 comprises 15 residues. V lost 1 base, J lost 0 bases, and 13 bases lay in between. CDR1 is SQVTM, CDR2 ANQGSEA, per germline. This CDR3 is CSVEVSGPYSYEQYF. The CDR3 DNA reads as TGCAGCGTTGAAGTCTCCGGGCCCTACTCCTACGAGCAGTACTTC.

This clonotype was seen a handful of times. The CDR3 DNA reads as TGTGCCAGCAGCTCACAGGACAGGGCTGGTGGCTACACCTTC. Translating gives CASSSQDRAGGYTF. J is TRBJ1-2 and V is TRBV7-2, with TRBD1 identical over 8 bases. Germline V gives CDR1 SGHTA, CDR2 FQGNSA. Unmatched junction bases numbered 8, after V lost 4 bases and J lost 7 bases. The CDR3 runs to 14 residues. Complete variable domain (other parts from reference TRBV7-2 and TRBJ1-2): GAGVSQSPSNKVTEKGKDVELRCDPISGHTALYWYRQSLGQGLEFLIYFQGNSAPDKSGLPSDRFSAERTGGSVSTLTIQRTQQEDSAVYLCASSSQDRAGGYTFGSGTRLTVV.

The genes are TRBV5-8 and TRBJ1-1; D may be TRBD1 (5 bases). This CDR3 has 11 residues. Germline CDR1 SGHTS, CDR2 YDEGEE. V gave up 4 bases and J gave up 7 bases, with 8 bases separating them. For the CDR3, the DNA is TGTGCCAGCAGCAGGGGCCTTGAAGCTTTCTTT. Residues: CASSRGLEAFF.

As concerns this clonotype: At one end, the junction sequence differs from germline, possibly due to a read error. This chain connects TRBV11-2 to TRBJ2-6; unclear D gene. Looked up from germline, CDR1 is SGHAT and CDR2 is FQNNGV. The CDR3 has 15 residues. The CDR3 spells CASSLRHSEANVLTF. The CDR3 region has the DNA TGTGCCAGCAGCTTAAGGCACTCTGAGGCCAACGTCCTGACTTTC.

For this clonotype: One junction end disagrees with the germline gene, perhaps due to a read error. The chain has TRBV12-3 or TRBV12-4 and TRBJ1-2; D is unclear. The CDR3 contains 14 residues. The CDR3 loop reads CASSFGGKNCGYTF. For the CDR3, the DNA is TGTGCCAGCAGTTTCGGCGGAAAAAACTGTGGCTACACCTTC.

The chain employs TRBV7-2 and TRBJ2-2; 15 bases are shared with TRBD2. Looked up from germline, CDR1 is SGHTA and CDR2 is FQGNSA. The CDR3 length is 19 residues. With 5 bases clipped from V and 3 bases from J, the junction kept 10 bases outside the gene matches. CDR3 DNA: TGTGCCAGCAGCCTACTACGGACTAGCGGGAGGGCCCACACCGGGGAGCTGTTTTTT. Translating it yields CASSLLRTSGRAHTGELFF.

The V call is TRBV10-3, the J call TRBJ2-2, with a weak D call TRBD1 (6 bases). The CDR3 totals 13 residues. Germline V gene sequence: CDR1 ENHRY, CDR2 SYGVKD. V lost 6 bases to trimming and J lost 8 bases, with 13 bases between them. This CDR3 reads CAIRSGGDGELFF. For the CDR3, the DNA is TGTGCCATCAGATCTGGGGGCGATGGGGAGCTGTTTTTT.